This TCR beta chain was recorded in a study of blood T cell repertoires in COVID-19. Study in general: COVID-19 samples from acute and convalescent phases originated in the United States, Italy and Spain. The analysed material was cDNA or gDNA that came from T cells, B-cell-depleted T cells, or PBMCs.

As originally analysed: The assay estimated nucleated cells by amplifying reference gene primers. Measured with immunoSEQ multiplex PCR; TCRdb has only the in-frame clones, and not every one. The V and J calls and clone size are taken from that table; D and trimming were inferred from the DNA. The repertoire consists of approximately 190,000 clones, with roughly 79% occurring once and the leading ten covering roughly 6.9%. CDR3 length: 13 residues. Germline V gene sequence: CDR1 SGHTA, CDR2 FQGNSA. V shed 3 bases and J shed 3 bases, with 9 bases lying between them. The chain recombines TRBV7-2 with TRBJ2-7; possible D gene TRBD2, 5 bases. This receptor was obtained from a human donor with acute or convalescent COVID-19. The donor label of this sample is uncertain. What was sequenced was peripheral blood. CDR3: CASSFRRDYEQYF. Here the CDR3 DNA reads TGTGCCAGCAGCTTCCGACGGGACTACGAGCAGTACTTC.